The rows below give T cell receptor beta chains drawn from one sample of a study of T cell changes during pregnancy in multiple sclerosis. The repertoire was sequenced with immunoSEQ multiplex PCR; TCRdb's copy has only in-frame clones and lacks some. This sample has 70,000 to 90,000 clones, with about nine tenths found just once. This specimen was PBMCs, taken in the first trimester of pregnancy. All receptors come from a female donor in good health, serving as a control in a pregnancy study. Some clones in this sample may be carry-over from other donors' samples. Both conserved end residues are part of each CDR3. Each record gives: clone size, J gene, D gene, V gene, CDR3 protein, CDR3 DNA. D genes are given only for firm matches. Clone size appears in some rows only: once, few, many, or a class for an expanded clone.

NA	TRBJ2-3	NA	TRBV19	CASSIGGLADTQYF	TGTGCCAGTAGTATTGGGGGCTTGGCAGATACGCAGTATTTT
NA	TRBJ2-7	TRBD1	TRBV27	CASSLSPDRGPYEQYF	TGTGCCAGCAGTTTATCGCCGGACAGGGGCCCCTACGAGCAGTACTTC
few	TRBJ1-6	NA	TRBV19	CASAEATNSPLHF	TGTGCCAGTGCCGAGGCCACTAATTCACCCCTCCACTTT
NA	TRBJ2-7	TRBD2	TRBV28	CASRPPGSGIGYEQYF	TGTGCCAGCAGACCACCGGGTAGCGGGATTGGGTACGAGCAGTACTTC
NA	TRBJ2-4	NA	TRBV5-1	CASSPEFIAKNIQYF	TGCGCCAGCAGCCCAGAATTTATAGCCAAAAACATTCAGTACTTC
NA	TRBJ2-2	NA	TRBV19	CASSIGKGQGRTGELFF	TGTGCCAGTAGTATAGGGAAAGGGCAGGGAAGGACCGGGGAGCTGTTTTTT
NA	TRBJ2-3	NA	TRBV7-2	CASSHGGDTQYF	TGTGCCAGCAGCCATGGCGGGGATACGCAGTATTTT
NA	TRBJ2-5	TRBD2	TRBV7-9	CASSLAVTSGSVGQETQYF	TGTGCCAGCAGCTTAGCTGTGACTAGCGGGAGCGTCGGCCAAGAGACCCAGTACTTC
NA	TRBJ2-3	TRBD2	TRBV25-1	CASSAGLAGYTDTQYF	TGTGCCAGCAGTGCGGGACTAGCGGGGTACACAGATACGCAGTATTTT
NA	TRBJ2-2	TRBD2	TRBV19	CASSPRLAETSGELFF	TGTGCCAGTAGTCCCCGACTAGCGGAAACCTCCGGGGAGCTGTTTTTT
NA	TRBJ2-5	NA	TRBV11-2	CASSLRETQYF	TGTGCCAGCAGCTTACGTGAGACCCAGTACTTC
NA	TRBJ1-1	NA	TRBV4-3	CASSQGWGEQGTEAFF	TGCGCCAGCAGCCAGGGATGGGGAGAACAAGGGACTGAAGCTTTCTTT
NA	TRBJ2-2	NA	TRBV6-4	CASSGGEGNTGELFF	TGTGCCAGCAGTGGAGGAGAAGGGAACACCGGGGAGCTGTTTTTT
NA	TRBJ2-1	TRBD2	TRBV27	CASSLMGLAGVEQFF	TGTGCCAGCAGTTTAATGGGACTAGCGGGAGTTGAGCAGTTCTTC
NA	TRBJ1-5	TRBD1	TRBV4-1	CASSQSQGDNQPQHF	TGCGCCAGCAGCCAGAGCCAGGGGGACAATCAGCCCCAGCATTTT
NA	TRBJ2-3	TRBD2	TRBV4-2	CASSPGGYTDTQYF	TGTGCCAGCAGCCCGGGGGGGTACACAGATACGCAGTATTTT
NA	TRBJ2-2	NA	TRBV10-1	CASTQDTGELFF	TGCGCCAGCACCCAGGACACCGGGGAGCTGTTTTTT
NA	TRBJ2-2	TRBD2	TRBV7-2	CASGLARGTGELFF	TGTGCCAGCGGACTAGCGCGGGGCACCGGGGAGCTGTTTTTT
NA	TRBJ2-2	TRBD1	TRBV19	CASSEDRVNTGELFF	TGTGCCAGTAGCGAGGACAGGGTCAACACCGGGGAGCTGTTTTTT
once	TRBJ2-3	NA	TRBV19	CASSVGHRTDTQYF	TGTGCCAGTAGTGTCGGACACCGCACAGATACGCAGTATTTT
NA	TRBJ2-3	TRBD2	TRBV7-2	CASSLWTSGENTDTQYF	TGTGCCAGCAGCTTATGGACTAGCGGAGAAAACACAGATACGCAGTATTTT
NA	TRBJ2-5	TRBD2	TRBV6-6	CASSYQGLAGDETQYF	TGTGCCAGCAGTTACCAGGGGCTAGCGGGAGACGAGACCCAGTACTTC
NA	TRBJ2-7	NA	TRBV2	CASTTLQGMAGEQYF	TGTGCCAGCACTACTTTACAGGGTATGGCTGGCGAGCAGTACTTC
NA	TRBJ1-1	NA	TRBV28	CASSPQTGNTEAFF	TGTGCCAGCAGCCCCCAGACAGGGAACACTGAAGCTTTCTTT
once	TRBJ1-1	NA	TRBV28	CASSLFLPGATEAFF	TGTGCCAGCAGTTTATTCTTGCCAGGGGCCACTGAAGCTTTCTTT
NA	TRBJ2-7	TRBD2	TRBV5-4	CASSSLAGLSSYEQYF	TGTGCCAGCAGCTCCCTAGCGGGGCTAAGCTCCTACGAGCAGTACTTC
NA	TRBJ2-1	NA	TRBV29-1	CSVEGGSNEQFF	TGCAGCGTTGAAGGCGGATCCAATGAGCAGTTCTTC
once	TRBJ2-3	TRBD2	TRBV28	CASSPGGGVSTDTQYF	TGTGCCAGCAGTCCCGGGGGGGGTGTGAGCACAGATACGCAGTATTTT
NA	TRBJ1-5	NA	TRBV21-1	CASSNSRGQSYSNQPQHF	TGTGCCAGCAGCAATTCGCGGGGACAGTCATATAGCAATCAGCCCCAGCATTTT
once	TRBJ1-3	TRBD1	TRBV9	CASSGWTGSGNTIYF	TGTGCCAGCAGCGGGTGGACAGGGTCTGGAAACACCATATATTTT
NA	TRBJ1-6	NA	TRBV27	CASIKRGGSSYNSPLHF	TGCGCCAGCATTAAAAGGGGGGGTAGCTCCTATAATTCACCCCTCCACTTT
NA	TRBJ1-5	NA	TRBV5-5	CASSLGRIDYQPQHF	TGTGCCAGCAGCTTGGGGAGGATAGATTATCAGCCCCAGCATTTT
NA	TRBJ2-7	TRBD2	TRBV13	CASSPSREAGNSYEQYF	TGTGCCAGCAGCCCCTCCCGGGAAGCGGGGAACTCCTACGAGCAGTACTTC
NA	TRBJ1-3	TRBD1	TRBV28	CASSRTGDSSGNTIYF	TGTGCCAGCAGTCGAACAGGGGACTCCTCTGGAAACACCATATATTTT
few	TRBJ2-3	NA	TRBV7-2	CASSLAPGKADTQYF	TGTGCCAGCAGCTTAGCGCCAGGGAAGGCAGATACGCAGTATTTT
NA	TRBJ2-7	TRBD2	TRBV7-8	CASSLARAGGFYEQYF	TGTGCCAGCAGCTTAGCGCGAGCGGGAGGGTTCTACGAGCAGTACTTC